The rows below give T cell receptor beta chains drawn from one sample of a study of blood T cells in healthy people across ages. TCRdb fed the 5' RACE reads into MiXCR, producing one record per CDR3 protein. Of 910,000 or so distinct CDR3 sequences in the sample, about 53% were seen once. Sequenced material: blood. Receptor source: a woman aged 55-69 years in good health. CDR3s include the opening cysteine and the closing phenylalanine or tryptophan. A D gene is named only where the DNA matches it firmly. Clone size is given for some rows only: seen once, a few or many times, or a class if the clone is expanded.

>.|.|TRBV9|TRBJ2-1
CASSPSGTREWNEQFF
TGTGCCAGCAGCCCCTCCGGGACCCGGGAGTGGAATGAGCAGTTCTTC
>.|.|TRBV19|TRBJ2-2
CASSPWGAGRSDGELFF
TGTGCCAGTAGCCCTTGGGGCGCCGGGAGAAGCGACGGGGAGCTGTTTTTT
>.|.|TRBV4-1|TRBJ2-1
CASSQDSPSMAGRPYNEQFF
TGCGCCAGCAGCCAAGATTCGCCGAGCATGGCGGGGAGGCCCTACAATGAGCAGTTCTTC
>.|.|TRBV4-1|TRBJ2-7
CASSQGTPSYEQYF
TGCGCCAGCAGCCAAGGGACGCCTAGCTACGAGCAGTACTTC
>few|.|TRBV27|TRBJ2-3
CASSRTGFSLTDTQYF
TGTGCCAGCAGCCGAACAGGGTTCTCACTCACAGATACGCAGTATTTT
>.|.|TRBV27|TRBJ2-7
CASSSRTVSYEQYF
TGTGCCAGCAGTTCAAGGACGGTTTCCTACGAGCAGTACTTC
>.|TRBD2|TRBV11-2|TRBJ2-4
CASSSRLAGGSSRQYERYF
TGTGCCAGCAGCTCCCGCTTGGCGGGAGGTTCTTCTCGGCAATACGAGCGGTACTTC
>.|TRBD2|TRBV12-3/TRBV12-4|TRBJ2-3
CASRPRLAGVRVDTQYF
TGTGCCAGCAGGCCCAGACTAGCGGGAGTCCGTGTAGATACGCAGTATTTT
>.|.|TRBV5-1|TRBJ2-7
CASSPEPNFSSYEQYF
TGCGCCAGCAGCCCAGAACCGAACTTTAGCTCCTACGAGCAGTACTTC
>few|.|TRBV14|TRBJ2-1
CASSPLTNEQFF
TGTGCCAGCAGTCCATTAACCAATGAGCAGTTCTTC
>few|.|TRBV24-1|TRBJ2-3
CATSGSGTGTDTQYF
TGTGCCACCAGTGGTTCAGGGACCGGCACAGATACGCAGTATTTT
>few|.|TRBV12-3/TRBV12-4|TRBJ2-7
CASSKDGTPAYEQYF
TGTGCCAGCAGCAAAGACGGGACTCCGGCCTACGAGCAGTACTTC
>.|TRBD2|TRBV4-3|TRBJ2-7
CASSQGLAEDLYEQYF
TGCGCCAGCAGCCAAGGACTAGCGGAAGACCTCTACGAGCAGTACTTC
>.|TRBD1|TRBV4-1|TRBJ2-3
CASSGTGTGSTDTQYF
TGCGCCAGCAGCGGGACCGGGACAGGGAGCACAGATACGCAGTATTTT
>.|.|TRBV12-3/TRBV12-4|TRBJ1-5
CASSLSFYSNQPQHF
TGTGCCAGCAGTTTATCCTTTTATAGCAATCAGCCCCAGCATTTT
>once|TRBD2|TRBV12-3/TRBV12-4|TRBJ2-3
CASRLSGSSDTQYF
TGTGCCAGCAGACTTAGCGGGAGTTCGGATACGCAGTATTTT
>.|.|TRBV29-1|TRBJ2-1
CSALVSAGPQADEQFF
TGCAGCGCCCTCGTTTCGGCGGGGCCCCAAGCGGATGAGCAGTTCTTC
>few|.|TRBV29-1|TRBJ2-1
CSGRDSGNEQFF
TGCAGCGGGCGGGATAGTGGCAATGAGCAGTTCTTC
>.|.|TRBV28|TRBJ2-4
CASRGGTGLGEQYF
TGTGCCAGCAGAGGAGGGACGGGTTTGGGTGAGCAGTACTTC
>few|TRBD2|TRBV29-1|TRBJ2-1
CSVVLAGGWYEQFF
TGCAGCGTCGTCCTAGCGGGAGGGTGGTATGAGCAGTTCTTC
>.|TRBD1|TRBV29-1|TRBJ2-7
CSVVSGTGFYNEQYF
TGCAGCGTTGTCTCCGGGACAGGATTTTACAATGAGCAGTACTTC
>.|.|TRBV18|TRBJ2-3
CASSPILSLGRTTDTQYF
TGTGCCAGCTCACCTATCTTGAGTCTGGGGAGAACCACAGATACGCAGTATTTT
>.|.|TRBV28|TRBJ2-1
CAGSDIGYEQFF
TGTGCCGGCAGTGATATAGGATACGAGCAGTTCTTC
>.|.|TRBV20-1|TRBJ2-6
CSAPFGGANVLTF
TGCAGTGCCCCCTTTGGTGGGGCCAACGTCCTGACTTTC
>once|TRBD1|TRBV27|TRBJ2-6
CASSRDRGRLSSGANVLTF
TGTGCCAGCAGTAGGGACAGGGGGCGACTATCCTCTGGGGCCAACGTCCTGACTTTC
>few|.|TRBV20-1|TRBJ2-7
CSVGGTRSYEQYF
TGCAGTGTGGGCGGGACACGTTCCTACGAGCAGTACTTC
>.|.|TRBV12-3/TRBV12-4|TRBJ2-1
CASSLKMIPAHPPSNEQFF
TGTGCCAGCAGTTTAAAGATGATCCCGGCTCACCCGCCTAGCAATGAGCAGTTCTTC
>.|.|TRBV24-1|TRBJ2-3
CATSDPGTRRFRHTDTQYF
TGTGCCACCAGTGATCCTGGGACCCGTCGCTTTCGGCACACAGATACGCAGTATTTT
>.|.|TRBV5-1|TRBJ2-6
CASSFQGITGANVLTF
TGCGCCAGCAGCTTCCAGGGTATCACTGGGGCCAACGTCCTGACTTTC
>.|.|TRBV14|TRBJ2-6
CASSLQWGANVLTF
TGTGCCAGCAGCCTTCAGTGGGGGGCCAACGTCCTGACTTTC
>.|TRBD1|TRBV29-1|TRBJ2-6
CSVGQGAGANVLTF
TGCAGCGTTGGACAGGGGGCTGGGGCCAACGTCCTGACTTTC
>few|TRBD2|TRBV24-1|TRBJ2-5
CATGTSGRSETQYF
TGTGCCACCGGAACTAGCGGGAGGTCTGAGACCCAGTACTTC
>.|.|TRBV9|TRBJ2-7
CASSVGETTDNEQYF
TGTGCCAGCAGCGTAGGGGAGACTACCGACAATGAGCAGTACTTC
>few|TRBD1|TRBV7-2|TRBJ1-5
CASSLGRDRGHPQHF
TGTGCCAGCAGCTTAGGCCGGGACAGGGGGCACCCCCAGCATTTT
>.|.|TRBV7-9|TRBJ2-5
CASSGRRDQETQYF
TGTGCCAGCAGCGGACGGAGGGATCAAGAGACCCAGTACTTC
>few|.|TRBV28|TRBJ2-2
CASSFPGSSFIGTGELFF
TGTGCCAGCAGTTTCCCAGGGTCCAGTTTTATAGGAACCGGGGAGCTGTTTTTT
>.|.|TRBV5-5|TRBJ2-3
CASSRDLKRADTQYF
TGTGCCAGCAGCCGCGACCTGAAGCGTGCAGATACGCAGTATTTT
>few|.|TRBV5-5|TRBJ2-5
CASSRAAQETQYF
TGTGCCAGCAGCCGGGCGGCCCAAGAGACCCAGTACTTC
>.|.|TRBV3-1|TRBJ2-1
CASSDGIQHNEQFF
TGTGCCAGCAGCGACGGGATTCAACACAATGAGCAGTTCTTC
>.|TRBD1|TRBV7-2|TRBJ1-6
CASSLRAGGDSPLHF
TGTGCCAGCAGCTTACGAGCAGGGGGTGATTCACCCCTCCACTTT
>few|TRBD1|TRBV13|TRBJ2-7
CASSPGRTGYEQYF
TGTGCCAGCAGCCCAGGCCGGACAGGGTACGAGCAGTACTTC
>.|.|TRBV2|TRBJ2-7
CASGSLGENTYEQYF
TGTGCCAGCGGGTCTTTGGGCGAGAATACCTACGAGCAGTACTTC
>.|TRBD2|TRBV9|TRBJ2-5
CASSVVGLATQETQYF
TGTGCCAGCAGCGTAGTGGGACTAGCGACCCAAGAGACCCAGTACTTC